Reported below is one TCR beta chain. The antigen remains undetermined. Assay used: immunoSEQ multiplex PCR; TCRdb lists only in-frame clones, some missing. The data contain around 130,000 clones, just under 90% of them singletons. The record originates from a study of cytomegalovirus exposure and HLA in healthy donors. Findings and limits, study-wide: For cytomegalovirus status, the classifier reportedly gave diagnoses with high specificity and sensitivity. Most TCR sequences proved rare, with some public TCRs found in many donors.

Donors came from a validation cohort of 90 to 150 subjects, distinct from the first 666-subject cohort. The V end was cut by 1 base, the J end by 8 bases, with 11 bases between. CDR3 length equals 13 residues. Germline lookup yields CDR1 MNHEY and CDR2 SVGAGI. The sample taken for sequencing was PBMCs. This chain links TRBV6-5 with TRBJ1-2; D not certain. The clonotype was recovered from a man aged 25-45 years in good health and CMV-seronegative. The CDR3 nucleotides are TGTGCCAGCAGTTACTTCATGACTGGAGGCTACACCTTC. It encodes CASSYFMTGGYTF.